Listed below are T cell receptor beta chains from one sample, sequenced in a study of shared clonotypes between healthy human individuals. Clones were sequenced by immunoSEQ multiplex PCR, and TCRdb holds only the in-frame ones, with some missing. Of some 2 million clones in the sample, over 85% were seen once. Sequencing was carried out using naive CD8+ T cells sorted from blood. The origin of the receptors is a man younger than 35 in good health. Each CDR3 is given with its conserved first and last residue. Fields, in order: clone size, J gene, V gene, D gene, CDR3 protein, CDR3 DNA. D genes are given only for firm matches. The size of a clone is reported for some rows only, either as once, few or many, or as a class for expanded clones.

>.|TRBJ1-5|TRBV28|.
CASRVGTLGQPQHF
TGTGCCAGCAGGGTGGGGACTCTCGGTCAGCCCCAGCATTTT
>.|TRBJ2-7|TRBV27|TRBD2
CASSLRLAGTYYEQYF
TGTGCCAGCAGTTTAAGGCTAGCGGGGACTTATTACGAGCAGTACTTC
>few|TRBJ1-1|TRBV7-8|.
CASAGVGVNTEAFF
TGTGCCAGCGCAGGGGTGGGGGTGAACACTGAAGCTTTCTTT
>.|TRBJ1-3|TRBV13|.
CASSIWTEDVSIYF
TGTGCCAGCAGCATCTGGACAGAGGATGTCTCCATATATTTT
>.|TRBJ1-2|TRBV28|.
CASSHALVYGYTF
TGTGCCAGCAGTCACGCCCTCGTCTATGGCTACACCTTC
>.|TRBJ2-5|TRBV7-9|.
CASSLVRGDSADLQTQYF
TGTGCCAGCAGCTTAGTACGGGGGGACAGCGCTGATTTACAGACCCAGTACTTC
>.|TRBJ1-3|TRBV30|.
CAWSFGNTIYF
TGTGCCTGGAGTTTTGGAAACACCATATATTTT
>once|TRBJ1-3|TRBV19|.
CASINLRGSGNTIYF
TGTGCCAGTATAAATTTAAGGGGATCCGGAAACACCATATATTTT
>.|TRBJ1-3|TRBV18|.
CASSSIRESSGNTIYF
TGTGCCAGCTCATCGATCCGGGAGAGCTCTGGAAACACCATATATTTT
>.|TRBJ2-7|TRBV11-2|TRBD1
CASSLDREAAYEQYF
TGTGCCAGCAGCTTGGACAGGGAAGCCGCCTACGAGCAGTACTTC
>.|TRBJ2-7|TRBV30|.
CAWSPNSYEQYF
TGTGCCTGGAGTCCAAACTCCTACGAGCAGTACTTC
>.|TRBJ2-7|TRBV6-5|TRBD1
CASSLRTGEVDEQYF
TGTGCCAGCAGTTTACGGACAGGGGAGGTCGACGAGCAGTACTTC
>.|TRBJ2-7|TRBV21-1|.
CASSSRDRGHEQYF
TGTGCCAGCAGCAGCCGGGACAGGGGGCACGAGCAGTACTTC
>once|TRBJ1-5|TRBV6-5|.
CASSYGGGGQPQHF
TGTGCCAGCAGTTATGGGGGGGGAGGGCAGCCCCAGCATTTT
>.|TRBJ1-2|TRBV9|.
CASSVEAAPVSDGYTF
TGTGCCAGCAGCGTAGAAGCCGCCCCGGTCAGTGATGGCTACACCTTC
>.|TRBJ2-7|TRBV2|TRBD1
CASSDYGQGYEQYF
TGTGCCAGCAGTGACTACGGACAGGGCTACGAGCAGTACTTC
>.|TRBJ2-7|TRBV4-1|TRBD1
CASSQITGADEQYF
TGCGCCAGCAGCCAAATCACAGGGGCGGACGAGCAGTACTTC
>once|TRBJ2-7|TRBV27|.
CASSFFGGPYEQYF
TGTGCCAGCAGTTTCTTCGGGGGGCCCTACGAGCAGTACTTC
>.|TRBJ1-5|TRBV4-1|.
CASSQTSFSNQPQHF
TGCGCCAGCAGCCAAACTTCTTTTAGCAATCAGCCCCAGCATTTT
>.|TRBJ2-1|TRBV27|TRBD2
CASSLAAGVVDEQFF
TGTGCCAGCAGTTTGGCAGCGGGAGTTGTGGATGAGCAGTTCTTC
>.|TRBJ2-3|TRBV25-1|.
CASNGGLGTDTQYF
TGTGCCAGCAACGGGGGGCTGGGAACAGATACGCAGTATTTT
>.|TRBJ2-1|TRBV27|TRBD2
CASSRTSGSYNEQFF
TGTGCCAGCAGCAGGACTAGCGGTTCCTACAATGAGCAGTTCTTC
>.|TRBJ1-1|TRBV4-3|TRBD1
CATGQGFGTEAFF
TGCGCCACTGGACAGGGGTTCGGAACTGAAGCTTTCTTT
>.|TRBJ2-7|TRBV14|.
CASSQAPGEQYF
TGTGCCAGCAGCCAGGCCCCCGGCGAGCAGTACTTC
>.|TRBJ2-5|TRBV7-2|.
CASSLILAWEETQYF
TGTGCCAGCAGCCTCATTCTGGCGTGGGAAGAGACCCAGTACTTC
>.|TRBJ1-5|TRBV4-3|.
CASSQIWGGGQPQHF
TGCGCCAGCAGCCAGATCTGGGGGGGTGGTCAGCCCCAGCATTTT
>.|TRBJ1-1|TRBV5-5|TRBD1
CASSPLGQGVNTEAFF
TGTGCCAGCAGCCCTCTCGGACAGGGGGTGAACACTGAAGCTTTCTTT
>.|TRBJ2-5|TRBV10-3|.
CAISELFGFVTETQYF
TGTGCCATCAGTGAACTTTTCGGATTTGTCACTGAGACCCAGTACTTC
>.|TRBJ2-2|TRBV2|.
CASSEGGELFF
TGTGCCAGCAGTGAGGGTGGGGAGCTGTTTTTT
>.|TRBJ2-2|TRBV25-1|TRBD2
CASLPKRDFNTGELFF
TGTGCCAGCCTTCCGAAGCGGGATTTTAACACCGGGGAGCTGTTTTTT
>.|TRBJ2-1|TRBV5-6|TRBD1
CASSVGTGTYNEQFF
TGTGCCAGCAGCGTTGGGACAGGGACCTACAATGAGCAGTTCTTC
>.|TRBJ2-1|TRBV27|TRBD2
CASSWGGNNEQFF
TGTGCCAGCAGTTGGGGGGGTAACAATGAGCAGTTCTTC
>few|TRBJ1-1|TRBV6-1|.
CASRGDPGPEAFF
TGTGCCAGCAGGGGTGATCCGGGACCTGAAGCTTTCTTT
>once|TRBJ1-2|TRBV5-6|.
CASSLYTNGDYGYTF
TGTGCCAGCAGCTTGTATACAAATGGGGACTATGGCTACACCTTC
>.|TRBJ2-3|TRBV4-3|.
CASSDQAGTDTQYF
TGCGCCAGCAGCGACCAGGCGGGCACAGATACGCAGTATTTT
>.|TRBJ2-7|TRBV29-1|.
CSVVGDPWGYEQYF
TGCAGCGTTGTGGGGGATCCCTGGGGCTACGAGCAGTACTTC
>.|TRBJ1-1|TRBV4-1|TRBD1
CASSHRDRGGPEAFF
TGCGCCAGCAGCCATAGGGACAGGGGGGGTCCTGAAGCTTTCTTT
>once|TRBJ2-5|TRBV11-2|.
CASSLYSVPQETQYF
TGTGCCAGCAGCTTATACAGTGTCCCTCAAGAGACCCAGTACTTC
>once|TRBJ2-2|TRBV4-1|.
CASSARRAPDTGELFF
TGCGCCAGCAGCGCTCGGAGGGCCCCCGACACCGGGGAGCTGTTTTTT
>.|TRBJ1-1|TRBV18|.
CASSPRGRSAEAFF
TGTGCCAGCTCACCGCGGGGGAGGTCAGCTGAAGCTTTCTTT
>.|TRBJ2-1|TRBV7-2|.
CASSLGPGGVSPYNEQFF
TGTGCCAGCAGCTTAGGCCCTGGTGGGGTATCTCCCTACAATGAGCAGTTCTTC
>.|TRBJ2-7|TRBV27|.
CATARVDLGEQYF
TGTGCCACCGCCCGGGTGGATCTGGGCGAGCAGTACTTC
>few|TRBJ1-5|TRBV7-9|.
CASSLARGSNQPQHF
TGTGCCAGCAGCTTAGCGAGGGGTAGCAATCAGCCCCAGCATTTT
>.|TRBJ1-1|TRBV4-1|.
CASSQEWGAGFRNTEAFF
TGCGCCAGCAGCCAAGAATGGGGCGCAGGGTTTAGGAACACTGAAGCTTTCTTT
>.|TRBJ1-6|TRBV27|TRBD1
CASSSEGTGGVTPLHF
TGTGCCAGCTCATCTGAGGGGACAGGGGGCGTTACACCCCTCCACTTT